This T cell receptor beta chain was identified in a study of T cell changes during pregnancy in multiple sclerosis. V lost 5 bases and J lost 4; bases outside the gene matches: 16. Per germline, CDR1 LNHDA and CDR2 SQIVND (reference sequence). CDR3 size: 17 residues. Sequencing used immunoSEQ multiplex PCR; TCRdb keeps in-frame clones, though not all of them. The sample lists 54,000 or so clones; 80% to 95% were seen once. The chain uses TRBV19 and TRBJ2-7, with TRBD1 matching 8 bases. The receptor comes from a female donor with multiple sclerosis, enrolled in a pregnancy study. The specimen was CD4+ T cells from peripheral blood mononuclear cells, collected before pregnancy. CDR3 sequence reads: CASSASPQGAFLYEQYF. CDR3 DNA sequence: TGTGCCAGTAGTGCCTCACCTCAGGGGGCTTTTTTATACGAGCAGTACTTC. Combining the CDR3 with reference TRBV19 and TRBJ2-7 gives the whole variable domain DGGITQSPKYLFRKEGQNVTLSCEQNLNHDAMYWYRQDPGQGLRLIYYSQIVNDFQKGDIAEGYSVSREKKESFPLTVTSAQKNPTAFYLCASSASPQGAFLYEQYFGPGTRLTVT.